Following are 23 T cell receptor beta chains from one sample sequenced in a study of cytomegalovirus exposure and HLA in healthy donors. Primers included in the PCR were 60 Vbeta and 13 Jbeta primers. Profiling relied on immunoSEQ multiplex PCR, and the TCRdb table lists in-frame clones only, not all of them. This repertoire shows some 170,000 clones, about 72% found once; its top ten account for 1.3% to 1.5%. Sequencing used PBMCs. The receptors here all came from a man aged 55 to 70 in good health and CMV-seronegative.

The chain uses TRBV19 and TRBJ2-1; D might be TRBD1 (6 bases). CDR1 is LNHDA, CDR2 SQIVND, per germline (reference sequence). The CDR3 runs to 16 residues. V was trimmed by 2 bases and J by 7 bases, leaving 18 bases between them. The CDR3 loop is CASSIRGGRAVNEQFF. The CDR3 DNA sequence: TGTGCCAGTAGTATACGTGGGGGCCGGGCGGTAAATGAGCAGTTCTTC.

The chain employs TRBV5-6 and TRBJ2-5; perhaps TRBD2 as D (7 bases). The CDR3 has 16 residues. The germline gives CDR1 SGHDT, CDR2 YYEEEE. V was cut by 0 bases and J by 0 bases, with 12 bases left in between. In nucleotides, the CDR3 is TGTGCCAGCAGCTTGGTTCGGGGGGCGGACCAAGAGACCCAGTACTTC. It yields the protein CASSLVRGADQETQYF.

The chain carries TRBV30 and TRBJ1-6; D perhaps matches TRBD1 (5 bases). The CDR3 sequence is 14 residues long. Trimming removed 2 bases from V and 4 bases from J, with 9 bases in between. CDR1 is GTSNPN and CDR2 is SVGIG in the germline V gene (reference sequence). This CDR3 is CAWSYGTYNSPLHF. CDR3 in DNA: TGTGCCTGGAGTTACGGGACTTATAATTCACCCCTCCACTTT.

The V and J genes are TRBV5-4 and TRBJ2-1; possibly TRBD2 for D (7 bases). V was pared by 1 base and J by 8 bases, with 22 bases between. This CDR3 is built from 17 residues. Germline loops: CDR1 SGHNT, CDR2 YYREEE (reference sequence). The CDR3 region is CASSLRLGGPASDEQFF. For the CDR3, the DNA is TGTGCCAGCAGCTTGCGTTTGGGGGGGCCGGCTTCAGATGAGCAGTTCTTC.

This clone was observed a handful of times. The rearrangement uses TRBV4-1 and TRBJ2-1, with 7 bases matching TRBD2. J was trimmed by 4 bases and V by 8 bases; bases with no gene match: 11. Per the germline V gene, CDR1 is MGHRA and CDR2 is YSYEKL. The CDR3 runs to 15 residues. DNA of the CDR3: TGCGCCAGCGGAAGTGGGGGGGGTATTTACAATGAGCAGTTCTTC. Encoded protein: CASGSGGGIYNEQFF.

V and J are TRBV27 and TRBJ1-3; 7 bases fit TRBD1. CDR3 size: 15 residues. CDR1 and CDR2 from the germline V gene are MNHEY and SMNVEV (reference sequence). Losses at the gene ends were 5 bases for V and 12 bases for J; bases not matched to a gene: 16. The CDR3 loop is CASSETGASQPFIYF. CDR3 DNA: TGTGCCAGCAGTGAAACAGGGGCCTCCCAGCCCTTCATATATTTT.

The chain carries TRBV7-6 and TRBJ2-2; 8 bases are a match to TRBD1. V shed 6 bases and J 1 base; nucleotides not matched to a gene: 4. The CDR3 has 15 amino acids. Per germline, CDR1 SGHVS and CDR2 FNYEAQ. CDR3 sequence reads: CASREGTGNTGELFF. CDR3 in DNA: TGTGCCAGCAGGGAGGGGACAGGGAACACCGGGGAGCTGTTTTTT. Supplemented by reference TRBV7-6 and TRBJ2-2, the full variable domain reads GAGVSQSPRYKVTKRGQDVALRCDPISGHVSLYWYRQALGQGPEFLTYFNYEAQQDKSGLPNDRFSAERPEGSISTLTIQRTEQRDSAMYRCASREGTGNTGELFFGEGSRLTVL.

This sequence joins TRBV16 and TRBJ1-4, with 7 bases aligning to TRBD1. CDR1 is KGHSY and CDR2 is FQNENV in the germline V gene. This CDR3 is 14 amino acids long. Germline trimming cut 4 bases from V and 4 bases from J; bases unmatched to any gene: 3. The CDR3 nucleotides are TGTGCCAGCAGCCTGACAGGGAGTAATGAAAAACTGTTTTTT. As protein: CASSLTGSNEKLFF.

The chain combines TRBV6-1 with TRBJ2-5, with 9 bases that match TRBD1. The J call is in doubt because the DNA end fits TRBJ2-7 better. Germline V gives CDR1 MNHNS, CDR2 SASEGT. This CDR3 has 14 residues. The CDR3 bases are TGTGCCAGCAGTCCTTGGACAGGGGCCTACGAGCAGTACTTC. Protein product: CASSPWTGAYEQYF.

The chain couples TRBV14 to TRBJ2-5; D not certain. There are 13 residues in the CDR3. V gave up 3 bases and J gave up 2 bases, with 7 bases separating them. Germline assignment: CDR1 SGHDN and CDR2 FVKESK. Here the CDR3 reads CASSHIVQETQYF. The CDR3 DNA follows: TGTGCCAGCAGCCATATAGTTCAAGAGACCCAGTACTTC.

As for this clone: In the same sample, other DNA sequences code for this CDR3. V gene TRBV7-7 combines with J gene TRBJ1-1; D is uncertain. V gave up 4 bases and J gave up 0 bases, with 6 bases separating them. The CDR3 has 13 residues. Germline CDR1 reads SSHAT; CDR2 reads FNYEAQ (reference sequence). CDR3 region: CASSSEMNTEAFF. In DNA form, the CDR3 reads TGTGCCAGCAGCTCTGAGATGAACACTGAAGCTTTCTTT.

J is TRBJ1-3 and V is TRBV9; D is unclear. Germline-derived CDR1 and CDR2 are SGDLS and YYNGEE. CDR3 size: 16 residues. Trimming left V 3 bases short and J 0 bases short, with 13 bases between. In DNA, the CDR3 is TGTGCCAGCAGCGAAGGACTGTCGAGCTCTGGAAACACCATATATTTT. It yields the protein CASSEGLSSSGNTIYF.

The V and J genes are TRBV5-1 and TRBJ2-3; TRBD2 might be the D (5 bases). Germline V lookup: CDR1 SGHRS, CDR2 YFSETQ. The V gene lost 2 bases and the J gene lost 0 bases, with 13 bases spanning the gap. The CDR3 contains 16 residues. The CDR3 reads CASSFARVASTDTQYF. The CDR3 DNA reads TGCGCCAGCAGCTTCGCGAGGGTAGCTAGCACAGATACGCAGTATTTT.

The chain carries TRBV11-3 and TRBJ2-1; 8 bases match TRBD2. Germline-derived CDR1 and CDR2 are SGHNT and YENEEA. V was clipped by 2 bases and J by 2 bases; unmatched bases: 2. The CDR3 is 15 residues long. CDR3 amino acids: CASSLNSGAYNEQFF. CDR3 in DNA: TGTGCCAGCAGCTTAAATAGCGGGGCCTACAATGAGCAGTTCTTC.

V gene TRBV28 combines with J gene TRBJ2-1, with D unclear. Trimming pared 6 bases from V and 3 bases from J, leaving 15 bases between. CDR3 length: 15 residues. Per the germline V gene, CDR1 is MDHEN and CDR2 is SYDVKM. The DNA of the CDR3 is TGTGCCAGCAGGGATGTAGACTCTATCTACAATGAGCAGTTCTTC. Its protein is CASRDVDSIYNEQFF.

The chain combines TRBV4-1 with TRBJ2-2; a possible D gene is TRBD2 (6 bases). The CDR3 loop spans 16 amino acids. The V gene lost 2 bases and the J gene lost 6 bases, with 16 bases spanning the gap. The germline gives CDR1 MGHRA, CDR2 YSYEKL. CDR3 coding DNA: TGCGCCAGCAGCCAACAGAGACTAGTTCTCCCCGGGGAGCTGTTTTTT. Translated, it gives CASSQQRLVLPGELFF.

The rearrangement uses TRBV7-9 and TRBJ2-5; 15 bases are a match to TRBD2. V lost 4 bases, J lost 2 bases, and 2 bases stayed unmatched. In germline, CDR1 is SEHNR, CDR2 FQNEAQ (reference sequence). The CDR3 is 16 residues long. The CDR3 DNA reads TGTGCCAGCAGCTGGGGACTAGCGGGGGGACAAGAGACCCAGTACTTC. Translation gives CASSWGLAGGQETQYF.

The chain links TRBV5-1 to TRBJ2-3; D not resolved. This CDR3 comprises 14 residues. From germline, CDR1 is SGHRS and CDR2 YFSETQ. V was pared by 1 base and J by 2 bases, with 8 bases between. CDR3 DNA: TGCGCCAGCAGCTTGCTACTCCTCACAGATACGCAGTATTTT. It translates to CASSLLLLTDTQYF. The full variable domain, with the rest looked up from reference TRBV5-1 and TRBJ2-3, is KAGVTQTPRYLIKTRGQQVTLSCSPISGHRSVSWYQQTPGQGLQFLFEYFSETQRNKGNFPGRFSGRQFSNSRSEMNVSTLELGDSALYLCASSLLLLTDTQYFGPGTRLTVL.

The gene calls are TRBV4-1 and TRBJ2-1; possible D gene TRBD2, 6 bases. CDR3 length: 15 residues. Germline V CDR1 and CDR2: MGHRA, YSYEKL. V lost 1 base, J lost 5 bases, and 12 bases lay in between. The CDR3 coding sequence is TGCGCCAGCAGCCAAGTTCCCGGGAGTAACAATGAGCAGTTCTTC. It specifies CASSQVPGSNNEQFF.

This clone was found once. This rearrangement joins TRBV7-6 to TRBJ2-7, with 7 bases fitting TRBD1. This CDR3 has 12 amino acids. Germline lookup yields CDR1 SGHVS and CDR2 FNYEAQ. Unmatched junction bases numbered 2, after V lost 5 bases and J lost 4 bases. The CDR3 DNA reads as TGTGCCAGCAGCCCAGGGGGATACGAGCAGTACTTC. This gives the protein CASSPGGYEQYF.

The rearrangement uses TRBV5-6 and TRBJ2-6; D remains ambiguous. The germline V gene has CDR1 SGHDT and CDR2 YYEEEE. Trimming took off 7 bases at V and 0 bases at J, with 17 bases between the two ends. CDR3 length equals 17 residues. The CDR3 here is CASFGDPQVSGANVLTF. The CDR3 region has the DNA TGTGCCAGCTTCGGAGACCCTCAAGTCTCTGGGGCCAACGTCCTGACTTTC. The full variable domain, in which reference TRBV5-6 and TRBJ2-6 provide the parts outside the CDR3, is DAGVTQSPTHLIKTRGQQVTLRCSPKSGHDTVSWYQQALGQGPQFIFQYYEEEERQRGNFPDRFSGHQFPNYSSELNVNALLLGDSALYLCASFGDPQVSGANVLTFGAGSRLTVL.

This clone was recorded a few times. The CDR3 bases are TGTGCCAGCAGCCATCGACTAGCGGGGGGGAAACTCCAAGAGACCCAGTACTTC. This codes for CASSHRLAGGKLQETQYF. V usage is TRBV7-9 and J usage is TRBJ2-5; 14 bases are shared with TRBD2. The ends lost 5 bases at V and 1 base at J; junction bases unmatched: 9. This CDR3 has 18 amino acids. Germline lookup yields CDR1 SEHNR and CDR2 FQNEAQ (reference sequence).

V is TRBV28 and J is TRBJ1-2; the match to TRBD1 covers 11 bases. Germline-derived CDR1 and CDR2 are MDHEN and SYDVKM. The V gene end was trimmed by 5 bases and the J gene end by 1 base; junction bases not matched to a gene: 3. The CDR3 covers 15 residues. The chain's CDR3 is CASSGQGAVNYGYTF. The CDR3 nucleotides read TGTGCCAGCAGTGGACAGGGGGCTGTTAACTATGGCTACACCTTC.